These 11 T cell receptor beta chains originate from one sample sequenced in a study of shared clonotypes between healthy human individuals. The repertoire was sequenced with immunoSEQ multiplex PCR; TCRdb's copy has only in-frame clones and lacks some. This sample has 2 million to 2.5 million clones, with 90% to 95% found just once. Specimen: naive CD4+ T cells from PBMCs. Subset here: CD45RA+ positively selected. The receptors originated from a man younger than 35 in good health. Some clones in this sample may be carry-over from other donors' samples.

V gene TRBV7-2 combines with J gene TRBJ2-3; D not certain. There are 13 residues in the CDR3. The germline gives CDR1 SGHTA, CDR2 FQGNSA. The ends were cut back, 5 bases at V and 0 bases at J, with 6 bases in the middle. CDR3 nucleotide sequence: TGTGCCAGCAGCATTGACAGCACAGATACGCAGTATTTT. Translated, it gives CASSIDSTDTQYF.

This rearrangement joins TRBV28 to TRBJ1-3; D ambiguous. This CDR3 has 14 residues. Trimming removed 6 bases from V and 0 bases from J, with 9 bases in between. Germline values: CDR1 MDHEN, CDR2 SYDVKM. The CDR3 DNA is TGTGCCAGCAGGAGGTCCTTCTCTGGAAACACCATATATTTT. Translating gives CASRRSFSGNTIYF. Supplemented by reference TRBV28 and TRBJ1-3, the full variable domain reads DVKVTQSSRYLVKRTGEKVFLECVQDMDHENMFWYRQDPGLGLRLIYFSYDVKMKEKGDIPEGYSVSREKKERFSLILESASTNQTSMYLCASRRSFSGNTIYFGEGSWLTVV.

The chain couples TRBV19 to TRBJ2-5, with a possible D match to TRBD2 (6 bases). V dropped 5 bases and J dropped 4 bases, with 17 bases sitting between them. The germline CDR1 and CDR2 sequences are LNHDA and SQIVND (reference sequence). The CDR3 sequence is 15 residues long. CDR3 protein: CASSFSSVGGETQYF. CDR3 nucleotides: TGTGCCAGTAGTTTCTCTAGCGTCGGGGGAGAGACCCAGTACTTC.

This chain links TRBV29-1 with TRBJ2-5, with D hard to call. CDR3 length: 14 residues. Trimming cost V 7 bases and J 2 bases, with 17 bases left between them. From germline, CDR1 is SQVTM and CDR2 ANQGSEA. The CDR3 region is CSGLLPRRQETQYF. Here the CDR3 DNA reads TGCAGCGGCCTACTTCCCCGCAGACAAGAGACCCAGTACTTC.

The chain recombines TRBV6-5 with TRBJ1-2, with 7 bases lining up with TRBD1. This CDR3 is built from 15 residues. Germline CDR1 is MNHEY and CDR2 is SVGAGI. J lost 4 bases, V lost 6 bases, and 11 bases had no gene match. This CDR3 is CASRPGRGGTYGYTF. The CDR3 DNA follows: TGTGCCAGCAGGCCCGGGAGAGGGGGCACCTATGGCTACACCTTC.

The rearrangement uses TRBV19 and TRBJ1-5, with D perhaps matching TRBD1 (5 bases). The CDR3 covers 15 residues. From germline, CDR1 is LNHDA and CDR2 SQIVND (reference sequence). V lost 1 base and J 5 bases, leaving 12 bases between the germline ends. Written as DNA, the CDR3 is TGTGCCAGTAGTATAGTCTCCACAGGAGATCAGCCCCAGCATTTT. Its protein is CASSIVSTGDQPQHF.

This clone was picked up a small number of times. The chain carries TRBV19 and TRBJ1-2; no clear D. V was shortened by 5 bases and J by 4 bases, with 5 bases between the two germline ends. CDR1 is LNHDA and CDR2 is SQIVND in the germline V gene (reference sequence). The CDR3 sequence is 11 residues long. This chain's CDR3 is CASSALYGYTF. The CDR3 DNA follows: TGTGCCAGTAGTGCGCTCTATGGCTACACCTTC.

Concerning this clone: Other DNA variants within this sample encode the same CDR3. This chain links TRBV28 with TRBJ1-1; 10 bases match TRBD1. This CDR3 region has 12 residues. From germline, CDR1 is MDHEN and CDR2 SYDVKM. V was clipped by 4 bases and J by 8 bases; unmatched bases: 1. CDR3 bases: TGTGCCAGCAGTTGGGGACAGGGGGAAGCTTTCTTT. It codes for CASSWGQGEAFF.

The chain links TRBV9 to TRBJ1-2; D gene unclear. The germline V and J ends were trimmed by 0 bases and 5 bases, with 14 bases remaining between them. The CDR3 runs to 15 residues. CDR1 is SGDLS, CDR2 YYNGEE, per germline. This CDR3 is CASSVAATSKYGYTF. DNA of the CDR3: TGTGCCAGCAGCGTAGCAGCAACGTCCAAGTATGGCTACACCTTC.

The chain has TRBV2 and TRBJ1-5, with D possibly TRBD1 on 6 matching bases. Trimming cost V 7 bases and J 1 base, with 11 bases left between them. The CDR3 totals 14 residues. CDR1 and CDR2 (germline): SNHLY, FYNNEI. The CDR3 here is CASTTGYSNQPQHF. In DNA, the CDR3 is TGTGCCAGCACCACAGGGTACAGCAATCAGCCCCAGCATTTT.

The chain uses TRBV10-3 and TRBJ2-2; 10 nucleotides align to TRBD1. CDR3 size: 16 residues. Trimming cost V 0 bases and J 4 bases; bases outside gene matches: 2. In germline, CDR1 is ENHRY, CDR2 SYGVKD. The CDR3 nucleotides read TGTGCCATCAGTGAGTCACGGACAGGGGGCACCGGGGAGCTGTTTTTT. Translating it yields CAISESRTGGTGELFF.